The 30 T cell receptor beta chains below all came from one sample that was sequenced in a study of blood T cells in healthy people across ages (dated by TCRdb to the mid-2010s). Library generation was performed with 5' RACE. For sequencing, an Illumina HiSeq 2500 was employed. A second PCR of roughly 6 to 11 cycles was run with a J-beta primer mix and a sample-barcoded 5' primer. TCRdb reanalyzed the raw reads on its own, using fastp at Q25 for trimming and MiXCR for clone calling, and kept in-frame beta chains. Every CDR3 protein is listed once, alongside the most common genes and DNA of its rows. The sample table shows about 730,000 distinct CDR3 sequences, and approximately 39% are seen once. The top ten clones comprise under 25% of the sample. The sequencing sample was made of blood. These receptors came from a woman in her fifties or sixties in good health.

The chain carries TRBV18 and TRBJ2-7; the match to TRBD1 covers 7 bases. The CDR3 is 15 residues long. V lost 0 bases, J lost 6 bases, and 8 bases stayed unmatched. The germline V gene has CDR1 KGHSH and CDR2 LQKENI. The DNA for the CDR3 is TGTGCCAGCTCACCACCGGGACAGCCAAACTGCGAGCAGTACTTC. Translating gives CASSPPGQPNCEQYF.

This chain uses TRBV20-1 with TRBJ1-1; D is possibly TRBD1 (6 bases). From germline, CDR1 is DFQATT and CDR2 SNEGSKA (reference sequence). CDR3 length: 15 residues. V lost 1 base to trimming and J lost 2 bases, with 14 bases between them. The CDR3 DNA reads TGCAGTGCTAGAGCTGGGTCGGACAGTAACACTGAAGCTTTCTTT. This sequence encodes CSARAGSDSNTEAFF.

The genes are TRBV20-1 and TRBJ1-1; no firm D call. The CDR3 has 15 residues. Germline V lookup: CDR1 DFQATT, CDR2 SNEGSKA (reference sequence). V lost 0 bases to trimming and J lost 4 bases, with 15 bases between them. CDR3 loop: CSARDTSLRVTEAFF. DNA of the CDR3: TGCAGTGCTAGAGATACCAGCCTGAGGGTCACTGAAGCTTTCTTT.

This clonotype was seen only once. The chain is built from TRBV2 and TRBJ2-1, with a tentative D call TRBD2 (6 bases). Trimming pared 4 bases from V and 5 bases from J, leaving 12 bases between. The germline gives CDR1 SNHLY, CDR2 FYNNEI. There are 14 residues in the CDR3. DNA for the CDR3: TGTGCCAGCAGTGCGTTCCGGGGGAACAATGAGCAGTTCTTC. Translation gives CASSAFRGNNEQFF.

The chain couples TRBV29-1 to TRBJ2-1; maybe TRBD1 (5 bases). V was cut by 4 bases and J by 12 bases, with 19 bases left in between. Germline-derived CDR1 and CDR2 are SQVTM and ANQGSEA. The CDR3 length is 13 residues. The CDR3 coding sequence is TGCAGCGTTGTGGACACTACGGGTTGGGGGCAGTTCTTC. Translation: CSVVDTTGWGQFF.

J is TRBJ2-1 and V is TRBV15, with 8 nucleotides matching TRBD1. The V and J ends lost 4 bases and 14 bases, in that order; junction bases with no gene match: 10. Germline lookup yields CDR1 LNHNV and CDR2 YYDKDF (reference sequence). The CDR3 has 13 amino acids. CDR3 sequence reads: CATSTSHSGGEFF. The DNA of the CDR3 is TGTGCCACCAGCACCTCGCATTCAGGGGGCGAGTTCTTC.

CDR3 protein: CASSQVEGLFSNQPQHF. The CDR3 nucleotides are TGTGCCAGCAGCCAAGTCGAGGGACTCTTTAGCAATCAGCCCCAGCATTTT. The chain employs TRBV4-2 and TRBJ1-5; D may be TRBD1 (5 bases). The germline V gene has CDR1 LGHNA and CDR2 YNFKEQ. The V end was cut by 1 base, the J end by 0 bases, with 13 bases between. The CDR3 totals 17 residues.

Here the CDR3 reads CATTAWTGGTDTQYF. In nucleotides, the CDR3 is TGTGCCACCACCGCCTGGACAGGGGGCACAGATACGCAGTATTTT. The J gene is TRBJ2-3, the V gene TRBV27; 9 bases agree with TRBD1. The CDR3 loop spans 15 amino acids. Germline V CDR1 and CDR2: MNHEY, SMNVEV (reference sequence). Losses at the gene ends were 10 bases for V and 1 base for J; bases not matched to a gene: 9.

The chain joins TRBV6-2 or TRBV6-3 to TRBJ2-1; 8 nucleotides match TRBD2. This CDR3 is 16 amino acids long. V gave up 4 bases and J gave up 6 bases; unmatched junction bases: 11. Germline V gene lookup returns CDR1 MNHEY and CDR2 SVGEGT. Here the CDR3 DNA reads TGTGCCAGCAGTTCACCCTGGACTAGCAGACCCAATGAGCAGTTCTTC. It encodes CASSSPWTSRPNEQFF.

CDR3 in amino acids: CASSLDSGEQFF. The CDR3 DNA is TGTGCCAGCAGCTTAGATTCCGGTGAGCAGTTCTTC. The chain joins TRBV7-9 to TRBJ2-1; D gene uncertain. This CDR3 is 12 amino acids long. Germline lookup yields CDR1 SEHNR and CDR2 FQNEAQ (reference sequence). V was shortened by 1 base and J by 9 bases, with 7 bases between the two germline ends.

This clonotype was picked up a small number of times. The chain couples TRBV7-2 to TRBJ2-1, with D possibly matching TRBD2 (6 bases). Trimming shortened V by 5 bases and J by 3 bases, and 14 bases separated the two germline ends. This CDR3 is built from 15 residues. Germline lookup yields CDR1 SGHTA and CDR2 FQGNSA. The chain's CDR3 is CASSRSGFRYNEQFF. CDR3 DNA: TGTGCCAGCAGCCGAAGCGGGTTCCGCTACAATGAGCAGTTCTTC.

This clonotype showed up many times. This chain joins TRBV7-2 and TRBJ2-1, with TRBD2 identical over 11 bases. This CDR3 is 17 amino acids long. The V and J ends lost 4 bases and 0 bases, in that order; junction bases with no gene match: 5. The V gene's germline CDR1 is SGHTA and CDR2 FQGNSA. The CDR3 sequence: CASSYRSGGDSYNEQFF. The CDR3 nucleotides read TGTGCCAGCAGCTACCGTAGCGGGGGGGACTCCTACAATGAGCAGTTCTTC.

The V call is TRBV6-2 or TRBV6-3, the J call TRBJ2-4, with no clear D. V shed 2 bases and J shed 1 base, with 12 bases lying between them. Germline loops: CDR1 MNHEY, CDR2 SVGEGT. This CDR3 is 16 amino acids long. This chain's CDR3 is CASSYGGNRAKNIQYF. The CDR3 nucleotides read TGTGCCAGCAGTTACGGTGGGAATCGGGCCAAAAACATTCAGTACTTC.

This clonotype came up a few times. The chain combines TRBV5-1 with TRBJ1-2, with TRBD1 as a possible D gene (5 bases). In germline, CDR1 is SGHRS, CDR2 YFSETQ. V lost 0 bases, J lost 7 bases, and 10 bases lay in between. This CDR3 has 13 amino acids. The CDR3 DNA sequence: TGCGCCAGCAGCTTGGAAGGGGAATTTGGCTACACCTTC. It encodes CASSLEGEFGYTF.

This clonotype is a singleton in its sample. At one end the junction does not follow the germline gene, possibly because of a read error. As DNA, the CDR3 is TGTGCCGGCAGTCCGGACTCGGGACAGGGTAGCACAGATACGCAGTATTTT. It codes for CAGSPDSGQGSTDTQYF. V is TRBV6-1 and J is TRBJ2-3; TRBD1 matches 9 bases. From germline, CDR1 is MNHNS and CDR2 SASEGT. The CDR3 extends over 17 amino acids.

This clonotype was seen a few times. The chain has TRBV5-1 and TRBJ2-6; D unclear. The germline V gene encodes CDR1 SGHRS and CDR2 YFSETQ. CDR3 length: 16 amino acids. V lost 3 bases and J 1 base, leaving 11 bases between the germline ends. CDR3 protein: CASSSADGSGANVLTF. CDR3 in DNA: TGCGCCAGCAGCTCAGCAGACGGGTCTGGGGCCAACGTCCTGACTTTC.

The J gene is TRBJ2-7, the V gene TRBV12-3 or TRBV12-4; 9 positions agree with TRBD1. The trim removed 3 bases at V and 5 bases at J, leaving 2 bases unmatched. The CDR3 length is 13 residues. The CDR3 bases are TGTGCCAGCAGTTTTAACAGGGGGCACGAGCAGTACTTC. It is translated as CASSFNRGHEQYF.

The chain combines TRBV27 with TRBJ2-7; 8 bases agree with TRBD1. Germline-derived CDR1 and CDR2 are MNHEY and SMNVEV (reference sequence). CDR3 length equals 15 residues. The junction had 3 bases not matched to a gene; V was cut back by 0 bases and J by 2 bases. The CDR3 DNA reads TGTGCCAGCAGTTTATCCGAGACAGGGGCCTACGAGCAGTACTTC. Its translation: CASSLSETGAYEQYF.

The chain carries TRBV9 and TRBJ2-4; D is perhaps TRBD2 (6 bases). The J call may not be correct, given that the DNA end is closer to TRBJ2-7. Germline assignment: CDR1 SGDLS and CDR2 YYNGEE. The CDR3 runs to 16 residues. CDR3 DNA: TGTGCCAGCAGCTTATCACCGGGGAGACGGGGGTACGAGCAGTACTTC. It specifies CASSLSPGRRGYEQYF.

The genes are TRBV18 and TRBJ1-5, with D unresolved. The CDR3 extends over 13 amino acids. The germline gives CDR1 KGHSH, CDR2 LQKENI. With 2 bases removed from V and 7 bases from J, the gap between germline ends came to 9 bases. CDR3 amino acids: CASSPRAGQPQHF. DNA for the CDR3: TGTGCCAGCTCACCAAGGGCTGGACAGCCCCAGCATTTT.

This clonotype appeared many times. The gene calls are TRBV4-3 and TRBJ2-1, with 11 bases that match TRBD2. Germline V gene sequence: CDR1 LGHNA, CDR2 YSLEER. CDR3 length equals 15 residues. The V gene end was trimmed by 0 bases and the J gene end by 9 bases; junction bases not matched to a gene: 4. The CDR3 sequence is CASSQDSGRASEQFF. The CDR3 bases are TGCGCCAGCAGCCAAGATAGCGGGAGGGCCAGTGAGCAGTTCTTC.

The V call is TRBV5-1, the J call TRBJ2-1; 10 nucleotides match TRBD2. The DNA end is a closer match to TRBJ2-7, so the J assignment may be wrong. The V gene's germline CDR1 is SGHRS and CDR2 YFSETQ. The CDR3 consists of 18 residues. For the CDR3, the DNA is TGCGCCAGCATAAGAGGGCTAGCGGGAGTATCGGGCCGGGATGAGCAGTACTTC. Translation: CASIRGLAGVSGRDEQYF.

The sample holds many counts of this clonotype. The J gene is TRBJ2-7, the V gene TRBV15, with a weak D call TRBD2 (6 bases). This CDR3 region has 16 residues. The V and J ends lost 0 bases and 3 bases respectively, with 15 bases between them. Germline V gives CDR1 LNHNV, CDR2 YYDKDF (reference sequence). The CDR3 loop is CATSRDVASAFYEQYF. The CDR3 coding sequence is TGTGCCACCAGCAGAGATGTGGCTAGCGCGTTCTACGAGCAGTACTTC.

The chain combines TRBV20-1 with TRBJ2-7; 10 bases line up with TRBD1. Unmatched junction bases numbered 9, after V lost 6 bases and J lost 7 bases. There are 13 residues in the CDR3. Per germline, CDR1 DFQATT and CDR2 SNEGSKA (reference sequence). Here the CDR3 reads CSAPGQGYNEQYF. In DNA form, the CDR3 reads TGCAGTGCCCCGGGACAGGGGTACAATGAGCAGTACTTC.

The CDR3 region has the DNA TGCAGTGCTAGAGATGCCAAGACTAGCGGGGTCACAGATACGCAGTATTTT. It specifies CSARDAKTSGVTDTQYF. This chain connects TRBV20-1 to TRBJ2-3, with TRBD2 identical over 11 bases. This CDR3 has 17 residues. V lost 0 bases and J lost 2; bases outside the gene matches: 7. Germline V gene data show CDR1 as DFQATT and CDR2 as SNEGSKA (reference sequence).

This clonotype has only a few counts. This chain joins TRBV5-1 and TRBJ2-5; 8 bases agree with TRBD1. Germline V CDR1 and CDR2: SGHRS, YFSETQ. Losses at the gene ends were 2 bases for V and 5 bases for J; bases not matched to a gene: 5. The CDR3 runs 14 residues. This chain's CDR3 is CASSFRTGSETQYF. For the CDR3, the DNA is TGCGCCAGCAGCTTCAGGACAGGGAGTGAGACCCAGTACTTC. The full variable domain, with the rest looked up from reference TRBV5-1 and TRBJ2-5, is KAGVTQTPRYLIKTRGQQVTLSCSPISGHRSVSWYQQTPGQGLQFLFEYFSETQRNKGNFPGRFSGRQFSNSRSEMNVSTLELGDSALYLCASSFRTGSETQYFGPGTRLLVL.

The sample holds a few counts of this clonotype. V is TRBV23-1 and J is TRBJ1-4; D is ambiguous. TRBV23-1 is given ORF status, its function remaining uncertain. The CDR3 runs to 15 residues. V dropped 6 bases and J dropped 1 base, with 12 bases sitting between them. CDR3 sequence: CASSRAQRTNEKLFF. In nucleotides, the CDR3 is TGCGCCAGCAGCCGCGCTCAGAGAACTAATGAAAAACTGTTTTTT.

This clonotype was seen a handful of times. The V and J genes are TRBV30 and TRBJ2-6; D perhaps matches TRBD1 (5 bases). Trimming stripped 1 base from V and 2 bases from J, with 9 bases between. Germline V gene data show CDR1 as GTSNPN and CDR2 as SVGIG (reference sequence). CDR3 length: 15 amino acids. The CDR3 nucleotides read TGTGCCTGGAGTGGTCAAGGGGCTGGGGCCAACGTCCTGACTTTC. It is translated as CAWSGQGAGANVLTF.

Only a few counts were recorded for this clonotype. The chain has TRBV19 and TRBJ1-5; TRBD1 aligns across 9 bases. V shed 5 bases and J 7 bases; nucleotides not matched to a gene: 3. This CDR3 comprises 13 residues. The V gene's germline CDR1 is LNHDA and CDR2 SQIVND (reference sequence). CDR3 region: CASSRTGEQPQHF. The CDR3 DNA reads as TGTGCCAGTAGTCGGACAGGGGAGCAGCCCCAGCATTTT.

Regarding this clonotype: An end of the junction differs from the germline gene, which may be a read error. The V gene is TRBV5-1, the J gene TRBJ1-1; TRBD1 agrees at 8 bases. Germline CDR1 SGHRS, CDR2 YFSETQ. The length of the CDR3 is 16 residues. The CDR3 loop is CACRSGPGTGNTEAFF. CDR3 DNA: TGCGCCTGCAGATCCGGTCCGGGGACAGGTAACACTGAAGCTTTCTTT.